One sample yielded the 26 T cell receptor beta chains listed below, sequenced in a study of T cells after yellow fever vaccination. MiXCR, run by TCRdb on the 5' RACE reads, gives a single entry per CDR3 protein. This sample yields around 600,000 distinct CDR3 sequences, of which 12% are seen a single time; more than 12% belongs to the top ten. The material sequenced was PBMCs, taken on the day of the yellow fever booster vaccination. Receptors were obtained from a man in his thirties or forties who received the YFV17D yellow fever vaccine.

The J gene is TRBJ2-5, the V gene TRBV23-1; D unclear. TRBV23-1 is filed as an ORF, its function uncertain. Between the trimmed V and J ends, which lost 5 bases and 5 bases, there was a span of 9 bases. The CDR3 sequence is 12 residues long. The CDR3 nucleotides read TGCGCCAGCAGTGCCCTGCCTGAGACCCAGTACTTC. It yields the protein CASSALPETQYF.

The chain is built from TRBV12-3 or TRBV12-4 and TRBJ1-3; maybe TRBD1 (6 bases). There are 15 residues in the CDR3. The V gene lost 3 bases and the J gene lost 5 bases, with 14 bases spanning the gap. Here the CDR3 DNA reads TGTGCCAGCAGTTTTGGGTCGACAGGAAGAAACACCATATATTTT. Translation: CASSFGSTGRNTIYF.

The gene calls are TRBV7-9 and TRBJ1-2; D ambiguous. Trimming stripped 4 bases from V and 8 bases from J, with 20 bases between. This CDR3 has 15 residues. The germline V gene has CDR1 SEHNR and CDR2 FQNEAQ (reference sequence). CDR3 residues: CASSSDMLGWEGYTF. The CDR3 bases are TGTGCCAGCAGCTCCGATATGTTAGGGTGGGAAGGCTACACCTTC.

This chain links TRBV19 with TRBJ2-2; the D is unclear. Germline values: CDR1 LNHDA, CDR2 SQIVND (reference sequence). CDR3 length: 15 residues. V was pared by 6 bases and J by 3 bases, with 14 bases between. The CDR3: CASRSLEIDTGELFF. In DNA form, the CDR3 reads TGTGCCAGTAGAAGTCTGGAGATTGACACCGGGGAGCTGTTTTTT.

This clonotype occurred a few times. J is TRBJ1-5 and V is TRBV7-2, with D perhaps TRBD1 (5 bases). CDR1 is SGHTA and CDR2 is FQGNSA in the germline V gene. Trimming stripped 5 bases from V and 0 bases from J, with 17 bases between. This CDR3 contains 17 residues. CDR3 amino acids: CASSQRGGDHSNQPQHF. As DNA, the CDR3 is TGTGCCAGCAGCCAACGGGGTGGGGACCATAGCAATCAGCCCCAGCATTTT.

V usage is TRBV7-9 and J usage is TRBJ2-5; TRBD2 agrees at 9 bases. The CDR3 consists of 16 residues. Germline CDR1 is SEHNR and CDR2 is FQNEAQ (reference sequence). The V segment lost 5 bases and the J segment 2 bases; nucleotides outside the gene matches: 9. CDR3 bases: TGTGCCAGCAGCCCAATAGCGGGAGAGAAACAAGAGACCCAGTACTTC. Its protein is CASSPIAGEKQETQYF. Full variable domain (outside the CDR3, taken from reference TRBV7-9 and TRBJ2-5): DTGVSQNPRHKITKRGQNVTFRCDPISEHNRLYWYRQTLGQGPEFLTYFQNEAQLEKSRLLSDRFSAERPKGSFSTLEIQRTEQGDSAMYLCASSPIAGEKQETQYFGPGTRLLVL.

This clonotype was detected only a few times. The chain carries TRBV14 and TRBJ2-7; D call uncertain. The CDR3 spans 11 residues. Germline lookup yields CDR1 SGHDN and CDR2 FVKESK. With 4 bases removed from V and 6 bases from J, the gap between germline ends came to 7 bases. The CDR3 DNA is TGTGCCAGCAGCCTATCAGCCGAGCAGTACTTC. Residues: CASSLSAEQYF.

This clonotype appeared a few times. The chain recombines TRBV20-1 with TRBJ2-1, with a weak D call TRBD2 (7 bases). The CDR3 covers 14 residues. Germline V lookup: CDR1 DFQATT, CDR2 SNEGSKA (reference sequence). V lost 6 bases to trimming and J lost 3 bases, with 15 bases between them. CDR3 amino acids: CSARTGGGYNEQFF. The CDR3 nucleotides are TGCAGTGCCCGGACGGGGGGCGGCTACAATGAGCAGTTCTTC.

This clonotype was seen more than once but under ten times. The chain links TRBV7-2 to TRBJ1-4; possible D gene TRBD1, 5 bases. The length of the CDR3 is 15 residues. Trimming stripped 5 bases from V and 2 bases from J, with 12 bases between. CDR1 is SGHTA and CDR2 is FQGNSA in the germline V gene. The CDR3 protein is CASSPSGFTNEKLFF. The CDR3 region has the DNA TGTGCCAGCAGCCCTTCAGGGTTCACTAATGAAAAACTGTTTTTT.

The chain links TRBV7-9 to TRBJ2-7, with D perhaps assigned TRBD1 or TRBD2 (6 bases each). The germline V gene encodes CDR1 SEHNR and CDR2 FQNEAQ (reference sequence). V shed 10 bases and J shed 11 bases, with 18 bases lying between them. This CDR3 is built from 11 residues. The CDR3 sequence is CAILRRDTEYF. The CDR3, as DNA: TGTGCCATCCTCCGGAGGGACACTGAGTACTTC.

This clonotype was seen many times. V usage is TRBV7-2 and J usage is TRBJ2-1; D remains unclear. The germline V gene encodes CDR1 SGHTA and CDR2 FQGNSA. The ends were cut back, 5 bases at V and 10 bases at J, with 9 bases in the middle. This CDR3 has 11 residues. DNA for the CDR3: TGTGCCAGCAGCCCCCAGAGAGAGCAGTTCTTC. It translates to CASSPQREQFF.

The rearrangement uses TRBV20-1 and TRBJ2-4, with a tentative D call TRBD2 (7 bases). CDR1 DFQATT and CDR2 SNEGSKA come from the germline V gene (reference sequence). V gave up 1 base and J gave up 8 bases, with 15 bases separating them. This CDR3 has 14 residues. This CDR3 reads CSARGGGRGDIQYF. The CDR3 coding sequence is TGCAGTGCTAGAGGGGGGGGCAGGGGAGACATTCAGTACTTC.

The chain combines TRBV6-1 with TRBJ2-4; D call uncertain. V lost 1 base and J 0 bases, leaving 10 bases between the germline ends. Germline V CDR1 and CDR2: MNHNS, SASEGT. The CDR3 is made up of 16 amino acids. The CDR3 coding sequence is TGTGCCAGCAGTGAAGGGTATCAACTAGCCAAAAACATTCAGTACTTC. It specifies CASSEGYQLAKNIQYF.

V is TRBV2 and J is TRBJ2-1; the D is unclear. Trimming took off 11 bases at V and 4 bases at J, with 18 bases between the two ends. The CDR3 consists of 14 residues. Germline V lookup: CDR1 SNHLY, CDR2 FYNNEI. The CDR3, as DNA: TGTGCCTCCCATCCGGCCCTATATTACAATGAGCAGTTCTTC. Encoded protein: CASHPALYYNEQFF.

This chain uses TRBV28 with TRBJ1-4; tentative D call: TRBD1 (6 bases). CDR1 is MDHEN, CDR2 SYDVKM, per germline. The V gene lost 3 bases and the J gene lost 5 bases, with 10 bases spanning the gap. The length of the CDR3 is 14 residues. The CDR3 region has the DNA TGTGCCAGCAGTTTTCCGGGGGGCAATGAAAAACTGTTTTTT. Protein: CASSFPGGNEKLFF.

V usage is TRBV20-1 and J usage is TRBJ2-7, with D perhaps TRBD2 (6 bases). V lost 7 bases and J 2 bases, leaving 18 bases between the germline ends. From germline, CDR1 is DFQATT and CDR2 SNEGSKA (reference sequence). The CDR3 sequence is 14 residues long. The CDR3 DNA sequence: TGCAGTGGGAGCATGACTACGGGGGCCTACGAGCAGTACTTC. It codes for CSGSMTTGAYEQYF.

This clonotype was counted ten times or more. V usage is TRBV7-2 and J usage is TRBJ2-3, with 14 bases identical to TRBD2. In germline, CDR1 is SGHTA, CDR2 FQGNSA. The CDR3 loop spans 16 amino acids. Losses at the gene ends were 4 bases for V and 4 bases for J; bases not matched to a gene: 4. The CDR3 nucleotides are TGTGCCAGCAGCTCGGGACTAGCGGGAGAGTCAGATACGCAGTATTTT. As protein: CASSSGLAGESDTQYF.

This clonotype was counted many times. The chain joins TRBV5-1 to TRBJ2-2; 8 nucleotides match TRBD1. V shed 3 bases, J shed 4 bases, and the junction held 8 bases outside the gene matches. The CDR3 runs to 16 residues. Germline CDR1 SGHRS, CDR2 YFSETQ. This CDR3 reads CASSSTGGTVTGELFF. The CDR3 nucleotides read TGCGCCAGCAGCTCCACAGGGGGAACCGTCACCGGGGAGCTGTTTTTT.

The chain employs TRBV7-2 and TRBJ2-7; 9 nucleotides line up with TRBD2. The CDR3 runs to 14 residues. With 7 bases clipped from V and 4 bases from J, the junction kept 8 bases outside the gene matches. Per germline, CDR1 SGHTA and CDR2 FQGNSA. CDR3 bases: TGTGCCAGCACGCAGCTAGCGGGAAGGTACGAGCAGTACTTC. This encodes CASTQLAGRYEQYF.

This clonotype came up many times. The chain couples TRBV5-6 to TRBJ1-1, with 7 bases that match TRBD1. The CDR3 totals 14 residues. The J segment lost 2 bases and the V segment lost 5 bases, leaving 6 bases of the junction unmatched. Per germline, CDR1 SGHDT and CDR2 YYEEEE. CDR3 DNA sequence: TGTGCCAGCAGGAAAGACAGGGACAACACTGAAGCTTTCTTT. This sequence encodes CASRKDRDNTEAFF. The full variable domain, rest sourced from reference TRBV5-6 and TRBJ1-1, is DAGVTQSPTHLIKTRGQQVTLRCSPKSGHDTVSWYQQALGQGPQFIFQYYEEEERQRGNFPDRFSGHQFPNYSSELNVNALLLGDSALYLCASRKDRDNTEAFFGQGTRLTVV.

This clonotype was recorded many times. CDR3 bases: TGTGCCAGCAGCTCGACAGGTCTTGGGCAGTACTTC. Translation: CASSSTGLGQYF. The chain joins TRBV7-2 to TRBJ2-7; perhaps TRBD1 as D (6 bases). This CDR3 region has 12 residues. The V gene lost 4 bases and the J gene lost 9 bases, with 13 bases spanning the gap. From germline, CDR1 is SGHTA and CDR2 FQGNSA.

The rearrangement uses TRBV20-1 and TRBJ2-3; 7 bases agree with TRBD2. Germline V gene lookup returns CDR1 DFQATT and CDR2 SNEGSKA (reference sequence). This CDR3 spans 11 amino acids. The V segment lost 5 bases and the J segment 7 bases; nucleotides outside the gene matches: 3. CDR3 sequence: CSAAGDYTQYF. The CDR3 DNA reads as TGCAGTGCTGCGGGAGACTATACGCAGTATTTT.

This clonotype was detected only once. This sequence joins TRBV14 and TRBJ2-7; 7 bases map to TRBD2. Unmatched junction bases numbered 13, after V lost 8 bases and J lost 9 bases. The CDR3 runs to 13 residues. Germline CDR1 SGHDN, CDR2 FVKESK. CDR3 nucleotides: TGTGCCAGCGGAGGGACTATCTCTGGGGGGCAGTACTTC. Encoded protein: CASGGTISGGQYF. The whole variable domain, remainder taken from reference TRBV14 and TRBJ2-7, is EAGVTQFPSHSVIEKGQTVTLRCDPISGHDNLYWYRRVMGKEIKFLLHFVKESKQDESGMPNNRFLAERTGGTYSTLKVQPAELEDSGVYFCASGGTISGGQYFGPGTRLTVT.

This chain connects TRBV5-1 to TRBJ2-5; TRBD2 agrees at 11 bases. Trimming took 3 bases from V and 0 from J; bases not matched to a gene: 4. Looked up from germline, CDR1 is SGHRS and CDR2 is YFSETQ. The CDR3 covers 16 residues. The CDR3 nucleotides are TGCGCCAGCAGCTGGCGACTAGCGGGGTACCAAGAGACCCAGTACTTC. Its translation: CASSWRLAGYQETQYF.

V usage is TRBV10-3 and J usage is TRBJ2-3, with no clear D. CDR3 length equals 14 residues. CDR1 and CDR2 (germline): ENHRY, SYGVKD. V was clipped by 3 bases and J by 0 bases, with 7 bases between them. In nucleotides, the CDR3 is TGTGCCATCAGTGACCCCAGAAGCACAGATACGCAGTATTTT. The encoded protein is CAISDPRSTDTQYF.

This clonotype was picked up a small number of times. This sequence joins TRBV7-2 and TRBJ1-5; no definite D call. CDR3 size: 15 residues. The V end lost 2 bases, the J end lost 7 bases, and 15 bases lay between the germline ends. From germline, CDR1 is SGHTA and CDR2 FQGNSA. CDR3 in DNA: TGTGCCAGCAGCTTATCGGTCGTGCTACAACAGCCCCAGCATTTT. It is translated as CASSLSVVLQQPQHF.